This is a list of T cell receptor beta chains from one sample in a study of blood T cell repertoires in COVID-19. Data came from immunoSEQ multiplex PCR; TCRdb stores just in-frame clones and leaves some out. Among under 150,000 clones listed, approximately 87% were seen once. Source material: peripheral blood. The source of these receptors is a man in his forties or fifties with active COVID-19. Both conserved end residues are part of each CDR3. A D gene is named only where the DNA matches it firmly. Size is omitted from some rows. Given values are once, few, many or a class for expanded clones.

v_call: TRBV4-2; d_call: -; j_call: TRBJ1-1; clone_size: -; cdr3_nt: TGTGCCAGCAGCCAAGGACGACAGAACACTGAAGCTTTCTTT; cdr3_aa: CASSQGRQNTEAFF
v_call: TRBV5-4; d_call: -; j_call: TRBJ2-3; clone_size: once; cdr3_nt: TGTGCCAGCAGCCGGGCGGACATGGACGCAGATACGCAGTATTTT; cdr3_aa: CASSRADMDADTQYF
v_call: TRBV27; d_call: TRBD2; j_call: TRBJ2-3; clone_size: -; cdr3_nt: TGTGCCAGCACTCCTCAACTAGCGGGAACGGATACGCAGTATTTT; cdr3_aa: CASTPQLAGTDTQYF
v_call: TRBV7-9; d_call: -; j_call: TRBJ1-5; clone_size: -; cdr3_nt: TGTGCCAGCAGCGTAGAGCGAGGGCGAGGGAATCAGCCCCAGCATTTT; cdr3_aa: CASSVERGRGNQPQHF
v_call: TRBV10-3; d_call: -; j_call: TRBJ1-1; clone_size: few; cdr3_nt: TGTGCCATCAAAATTACATCCGAGGGCACTGAAGCTTTCTTT; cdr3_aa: CAIKITSEGTEAFF
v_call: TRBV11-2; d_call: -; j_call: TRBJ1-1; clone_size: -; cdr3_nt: TGTGCCAGCAGCTTAGAGGGAGGGTATTCTGAAGCTTTCTTT; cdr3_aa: CASSLEGGYSEAFF
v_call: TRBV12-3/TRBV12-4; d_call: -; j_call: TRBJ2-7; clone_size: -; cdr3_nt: TGTGCCAGCAGTTTGGCTGGCTCCTACGAGCAGTACTTC; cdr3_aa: CASSLAGSYEQYF
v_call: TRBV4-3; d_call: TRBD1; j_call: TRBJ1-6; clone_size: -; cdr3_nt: TGCGCCAGCAGCCAGGGACAGGGGGCGCCGACCCTCCACTTT; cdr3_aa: CASSQGQGAPTLHF
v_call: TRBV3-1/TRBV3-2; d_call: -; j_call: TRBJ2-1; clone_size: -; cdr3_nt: TGTGCCAGCAGCCAAGTAATCTTCCCCTACAATGAGCAGTTCTTC; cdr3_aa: CASSQVIFPYNEQFF
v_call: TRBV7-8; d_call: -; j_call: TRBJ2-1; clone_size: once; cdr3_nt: TGTGCCAGCAGCACTAGGAGGCTCGCCAGTTCTTACAATGAGCAGTTCTTC; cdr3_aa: CASSTRRLASSYNEQFF
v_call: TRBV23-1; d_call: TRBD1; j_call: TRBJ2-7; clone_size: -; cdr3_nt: TGCGCCAGCACCCGTCTAGGGGACAGAGGCTACGAGCAGTACTTC; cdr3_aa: CASTRLGDRGYEQYF
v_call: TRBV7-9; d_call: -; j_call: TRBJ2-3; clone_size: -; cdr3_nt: TGTGCCAGCAGCGCGGGCCGGTCGTTTCGAGATACGCAGTATTTT; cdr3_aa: CASSAGRSFRDTQYF
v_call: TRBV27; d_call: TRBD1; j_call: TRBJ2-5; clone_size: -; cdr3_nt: TGTGCCAGCTGTAAGGGACAGGGCAACCAAGAGACCCAGTACTTC; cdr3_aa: CASCKGQGNQETQYF
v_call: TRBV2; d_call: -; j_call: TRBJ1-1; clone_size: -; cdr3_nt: TGTGCCAGCAGTGACGGGGAGAACACTGAAGCTTTCTTT; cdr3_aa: CASSDGENTEAFF
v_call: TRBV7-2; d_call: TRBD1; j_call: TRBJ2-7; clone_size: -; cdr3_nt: TGTGCCAGCAGCTCATGGGACAGGGGTTCCTACGAGCAGTACTTC; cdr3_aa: CASSSWDRGSYEQYF
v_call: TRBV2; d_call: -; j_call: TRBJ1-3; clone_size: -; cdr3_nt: TGTGCCAGCAGTCAAGACAGTCTCGGAAACACCATATATTTT; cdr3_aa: CASSQDSLGNTIYF
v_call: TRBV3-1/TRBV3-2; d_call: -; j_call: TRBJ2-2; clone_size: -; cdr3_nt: TGTGCCAGCAGCCGTATCACCGGGGAGCTGTTTTTT; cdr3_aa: CASSRITGELFF
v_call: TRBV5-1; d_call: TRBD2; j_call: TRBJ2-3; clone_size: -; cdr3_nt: TGCGCCAGCAGCTCCGAGCTAGCGGGGTACTACACAGATACGCAGTATTTT; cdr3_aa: CASSSELAGYYTDTQYF
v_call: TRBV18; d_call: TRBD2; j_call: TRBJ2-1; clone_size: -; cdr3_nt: TGTGCCAGCTTCACCGGGGGGGCCTACAATGAGCAGTTCTTC; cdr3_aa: CASFTGGAYNEQFF
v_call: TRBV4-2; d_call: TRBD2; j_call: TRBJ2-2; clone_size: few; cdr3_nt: TGTGCCAGCAGCCAGGGTAGCGGGGGGATAGAGGTCGGGGAGCTGTTTTTT; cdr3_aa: CASSQGSGGIEVGELFF